Below are 15 T cell receptor beta chains sequenced from a single sample in a study of T-cell reconstitution after alpha-beta-depleted transplantation in children. Library preparation (for TCRbeta) was performed with unique molecular identifiers. TCRdb reanalysed the PCR reads using MiXCR and keeps one entry per CDR3 protein. The table has approximately 800,000 distinct CDR3 sequences, 15% to 20% seen once. Sequenced here: PBMCs, mostly from graft donor cells, sampled 360 days after TCRalphabeta/CD19-depleted stem cell transplant. Receptors originate from a male patient aged 5 to 17 who had a stem cell transplant for acute lymphoblastic leukemia, so the T cells may come from the graft donor.

The chain recombines TRBV20-1 with TRBJ2-2; possibly TRBD1 for D (6 bases). Germline V lookup: CDR1 DFQATT, CDR2 SNEGSKA (reference sequence). Deletions cut 6 bases from V and 3 bases from J, with 14 bases between. The length of the CDR3 is 14 residues. CDR3 in amino acids: CSAPGQVDTGELFF. The CDR3 DNA reads TGCAGTGCCCCGGGACAAGTTGACACCGGGGAGCTGTTTTTT.

V is TRBV25-1 and J is TRBJ1-2, with D perhaps matching TRBD1 (6 bases). Germline V lookup: CDR1 MGHDK, CDR2 SYGVNS. V lost 3 bases and J lost 8, with 19 bases in between. This CDR3 is 15 amino acids long. The CDR3 spells CASSDRGGAWGGYTF. In nucleotides, the CDR3 is TGTGCCAGCAGTGATAGGGGGGGCGCTTGGGGCGGCTACACCTTC.

V is TRBV19 and J is TRBJ1-1, with D hard to call. Per the germline V gene, CDR1 is LNHDA and CDR2 is SQIVND (reference sequence). This CDR3 is built from 13 residues. Trimming took 3 bases from V and 0 from J, leaving 5 bases between them. The CDR3 coding sequence is TGTGCCAGTAGTATCAGCCTGAACACTGAAGCTTTCTTT. Its translation is CASSISLNTEAFF.

This clonotype came up many times. This chain uses TRBV5-1 with TRBJ2-3; no clear D. The CDR3 consists of 13 residues. V was shortened by 4 bases and J by 6 bases, with 12 bases between the two germline ends. Germline V gives CDR1 SGHRS, CDR2 YFSETQ. The CDR3 sequence is CASSDLRLDTQYF. The CDR3 DNA follows: TGCGCCAGCAGCGACCTGCGACTGGATACGCAGTATTTT.

The chain couples TRBV19 to TRBJ2-3; D unclear. The V and J ends lost 4 bases and 2 bases respectively, with 13 bases between them. CDR1 and CDR2 from the germline V gene are LNHDA and SQIVND (reference sequence). CDR3 length: 15 residues. The CDR3 coding sequence is TGTGCCAGTAGTAGTGGGAACAGATTCACAGATACGCAGTATTTT. Encoded protein: CASSSGNRFTDTQYF.

V gene TRBV7-9 combines with J gene TRBJ2-4; D gene ambiguous. The germline gives CDR1 SEHNR, CDR2 FQNEAQ (reference sequence). Trimming removed 5 bases at V and 1 base at J, with 12 bases between. The CDR3 runs to 15 residues. CDR3 residues: CASSLVGFAKNIQYF. Written as DNA, the CDR3 is TGTGCCAGCAGCCTAGTAGGTTTTGCCAAAAACATTCAGTACTTC.

This clonotype was detected only a few times. The V and J genes are TRBV20-1 and TRBJ2-7, with 7 nucleotides matching TRBD1. Per germline, CDR1 DFQATT and CDR2 SNEGSKA (reference sequence). V gave up 5 bases and J gave up 5 bases; unmatched junction bases: 12. The CDR3 has 14 amino acids. CDR3 in DNA: TGCAGTGCTGTCGACAGGGCAGTAAATAACGAGCAGTACTTC. Encoded protein: CSAVDRAVNNEQYF.

The chain's CDR3 is CSVQGRQDWGLAKNIQYF. In nucleotides, the CDR3 is TGCAGCGTACAGGGGAGGCAGGACTGGGGACTAGCCAAAAACATTCAGTACTTC. The chain recombines TRBV29-1 with TRBJ2-4, with TRBD1 as a possible D gene (7 bases). V was shortened by 6 bases and J by 0 bases, with 24 bases between the two germline ends. The CDR3 is made up of 18 amino acids. From germline, CDR1 is SQVTM and CDR2 ANQGSEA.

The rearrangement links TRBV20-1 to TRBJ2-2; 8 bases align to TRBD1. CDR1 is DFQATT and CDR2 is SNEGSKA in the germline V gene (reference sequence). The CDR3 consists of 14 residues. The junction had 4 bases not matched to a gene; V was cut back by 1 base and J by 6 bases. In DNA form, the CDR3 reads TGCAGTGCTAGAGGGACAGGGTACCCCGGGGAGCTGTTTTTT. Translation gives CSARGTGYPGELFF.

This clonotype was counted only a few times. CDR3 bases: TGTGCCAGCAGCTTAAATGTAGCTGAGCGGAGGCCCCAAGAGACCCAGTACTTC. Amino acids: CASSLNVAERRPQETQYF. V is TRBV7-6 and J is TRBJ2-5; maybe TRBD2 (5 bases). CDR1 and CDR2 (germline): SGHVS, FNYEAQ. V was trimmed by 2 bases and J by 1 base, leaving 20 bases between them. There are 18 residues in the CDR3.

This clonotype was counted between two and nine times. The genes are TRBV18 and TRBJ2-1, with D possibly being TRBD2 (6 bases). From germline, CDR1 is KGHSH and CDR2 LQKENI. The V end was cut by 4 bases, the J end by 2 bases, with 12 bases between. This CDR3 contains 15 residues. DNA of the CDR3: TGTGCCAGCTCACGCCTAGCGCCAACCTACAATGAGCAGTTCTTC. This translates into CASSRLAPTYNEQFF.

This clonotype was counted between two and nine times. The chain joins TRBV27 to TRBJ2-5; D possibly matches TRBD1 or TRBD2 (6 bases each). The CDR3 totals 15 residues. In germline, CDR1 is MNHEY, CDR2 SMNVEV (reference sequence). V lost 3 bases and J lost 5, with 16 bases in between. CDR3 amino acids: CASSFRQGRLETQYF. CDR3 in DNA: TGTGCCAGCAGTTTTCGGCAGGGGAGGTTGGAGACCCAGTACTTC.

A remark on this clonotype: A much more abundant neighbour one base away suggests this may be a read error. The chain couples TRBV13 to TRBJ1-6; 10 nucleotides match TRBD1. CDR1 and CDR2 (germline): PRHDT, FYEKMQ (reference sequence). The CDR3 is 14 amino acids. The junction had 2 bases not matched to a gene; V was cut back by 5 bases and J by 7 bases. CDR3 in DNA: TGTGCCAGCAGCGAGGGACAGGGGAATTCACCCCTCCACTTT. Residues: CASSEGQGNSPLHF.

This clonotype turned up a few times. The chain couples TRBV27 to TRBJ2-7; D might be TRBD2 (7 bases). CDR3 length: 15 amino acids. Trimming shortened V by 6 bases and J by 1 base, and 16 bases separated the two germline ends. CDR1 and CDR2 (germline): MNHEY, SMNVEV (reference sequence). The CDR3: CASSRGARVSYEQYF. The DNA of the CDR3 is TGTGCCAGCAGCCGGGGGGCTAGGGTATCCTACGAGCAGTACTTC.

The genes are TRBV5-5 and TRBJ2-7, with 7 nucleotides matching TRBD2. The length of the CDR3 is 14 residues. Trimming removed 4 bases from V and 6 bases from J; junction bases left unmatched: 10. Germline V gives CDR1 SGHKS, CDR2 YYEKEE (reference sequence). The CDR3 here is CASSPGPSGVEQYF. The CDR3 coding sequence is TGTGCCAGCAGCCCTGGGCCTAGCGGCGTCGAGCAGTACTTC.